Below are 18 T cell receptor beta chains sequenced from a single sample in a study of control samples from healthy donors and cancer patients. Method: immunoSEQ multiplex PCR; TCRdb's copy keeps in-frame clones and lacks some. Counted here are 150,000 to 200,000 clones, roughly 94% occurring once; the ten biggest clones make up approximately 8%. The specimen was blood. All receptors come from a woman aged 40 to 50 in good health.

This sequence joins TRBV9 and TRBJ1-6; a weak D match, TRBD1 (5 bases). The CDR3 is 13 residues long. Germline assignment: CDR1 SGDLS and CDR2 YYNGEE. V gave up 2 bases and J gave up 6 bases, with 6 bases separating them. The CDR3 DNA is TGTGCCAGCAGCGTCGGGGGTAATTCACCCCTCCACTTT. It translates to CASSVGGNSPLHF.

The chain uses TRBV18 and TRBJ2-2; TRBD1 might be the D (6 bases). CDR1 KGHSH and CDR2 LQKENI come from the germline V gene. The ends were cut back, 1 base at V and 7 bases at J, with 10 bases in the middle. The CDR3 consists of 14 residues. The DNA of the CDR3 is TGTGCCAGCTCACCACGGGGGCGCGGCGGGGAGCTGTTTTTT. As protein: CASSPRGRGGELFF.

The chain has TRBV4-3 and TRBJ1-2; tentative D call: TRBD1 (5 bases). The V end was cut by 4 bases, the J end by 7 bases, with 16 bases between. Germline V gives CDR1 LGHNA, CDR2 YSLEER. The CDR3 runs to 14 residues. The CDR3 region is CASSLGRRLGGYTF. The DNA of the CDR3 is TGCGCCAGCAGCCTGGGGCGCAGGTTAGGTGGCTACACCTTC.

The chain couples TRBV7-6 to TRBJ1-4; 8 bases map to TRBD1. The trim removed 5 bases at V and 5 bases at J, leaving 4 bases unmatched. The germline CDR1 and CDR2 sequences are SGHVS and FNYEAQ. The CDR3 consists of 14 residues. The CDR3 DNA reads TGTGCCAGCAGCCAAGGACAGGGAAATGAAAAACTGTTTTTT. This translates into CASSQGQGNEKLFF.

The V and J genes are TRBV5-5 and TRBJ1-2; D is ambiguous. The germline V and J ends were trimmed by 2 bases and 8 bases, with 10 bases remaining between them. This CDR3 spans 12 amino acids. Germline V CDR1 and CDR2: SGHKS, YYEKEE (reference sequence). CDR3 nucleotide sequence: TGTGCCAGCAGCTTTCTACAACACGGCTACACCTTC. Protein sequence: CASSFLQHGYTF.

The V and J genes are TRBV9 and TRBJ1-1, with unresolved D. V shed 3 bases and J shed 5 bases, with 11 bases lying between them. CDR1 SGDLS and CDR2 YYNGEE come from the germline V gene. The CDR3 is 13 amino acids. For the CDR3, the DNA is TGTGCCAGCAGCGCCCTACCCGCTACTGAAGCTTTCTTT. Amino acid sequence: CASSALPATEAFF.

This chain links TRBV5-8 with TRBJ2-7; D not resolved. This CDR3 region has 14 residues. V lost 3 bases and J lost 0, with 10 bases in between. Germline CDR1 and CDR2: SGHTS and YDEGEE. The CDR3 DNA is TGTGCCAGCAGCTCTCCAAGTAGCTCCTACGAGCAGTACTTC. Its protein is CASSSPSSSYEQYF.

Details on this clone: The same CDR3 also results from other DNA sequences found in this sample. The chain links TRBV7-9 to TRBJ1-2; D uncertain. Trimming stripped 5 bases from V and 3 bases from J, with 4 bases between. Per the germline V gene, CDR1 is SEHNR and CDR2 is FQNEAQ (reference sequence). The CDR3 is 11 amino acids. CDR3 nucleotide sequence: TGTGCCAGCAGCCCGGACTATGGCTACACCTTC. Its protein is CASSPDYGYTF.

This clone was observed once. The chain is built from TRBV9 and TRBJ1-2, with TRBD1 matching over 12 bases. Germline assignment: CDR1 SGDLS and CDR2 YYNGEE. J was trimmed by 7 bases and V by 0 bases; bases with no gene match: 4. CDR3 length: 15 amino acids. CDR3 sequence (DNA): TGTGCCAGCAGCGTAGCCCCGGGACAGGGGGCTGGCTACACCTTC. Residues: CASSVAPGQGAGYTF.

CDR3 residues: CASSYSTRGYGYTF. The CDR3 region has the DNA TGTGCCAGCAGTTACTCGACCAGGGGGTATGGCTACACCTTC. This rearrangement joins TRBV6-2 or TRBV6-3 to TRBJ1-2; 7 bases are shared with TRBD1. The V gene end was trimmed by 0 bases and the J gene end by 5 bases; junction bases not matched to a gene: 3. Germline-derived CDR1 and CDR2 are MNHEY and SVGEGT. CDR3 length equals 14 residues.

This chain uses TRBV7-8 with TRBJ2-6, with D unresolved. The V gene's germline CDR1 is SGHVS and CDR2 FQNEAQ. V shed 5 bases and J shed 4 bases, with 12 bases lying between them. This CDR3 is built from 15 residues. The CDR3 DNA reads as TGTGCCAGCAGCAAACAAGAGGCCGGGGCCAACGTCCTGACTTTC. As protein: CASSKQEAGANVLTF.

The CDR3 loop reads CASRGDDSPLHF. CDR3 DNA sequence: TGTGCCAGCAGGGGGGATGATTCACCCCTCCACTTT. The rearrangement links TRBV7-7 to TRBJ1-6, with D possibly TRBD1 on 5 matching bases. V was shortened by 6 bases and J by 8 bases, with 8 bases between the two germline ends. The CDR3 has 12 amino acids. Germline V gene sequence: CDR1 SSHAT, CDR2 FNYEAQ (reference sequence).

The chain links TRBV3-1 (or the pseudogene TRBV3-2) to TRBJ2-2; no reliable D call. Germline V lookup: CDR1 LGHDT, CDR2 YNNKEL (reference sequence). The CDR3 length is 14 residues. Between the trimmed V and J ends, which lost 2 bases and 1 base, there was a span of 5 bases. The CDR3 bases are TGTGCCAGCAGCCAAAAGGGGAACACCGGGGAGCTGTTTTTT. Translation: CASSQKGNTGELFF.

The genes are TRBV19 and TRBJ2-5; D is perhaps TRBD2 (7 bases). The germline gives CDR1 LNHDA, CDR2 SQIVND (reference sequence). The germline V and J ends were trimmed by 5 bases and 1 base, with 11 bases remaining between them. CDR3 length: 14 amino acids. CDR3 residues: CASSGRGGQETQYF. As DNA, the CDR3 is TGTGCCAGTAGTGGGAGGGGGGGCCAAGAGACCCAGTACTTC.

The chain links TRBV18 to TRBJ2-2, with 7 positions matching TRBD1. The CDR3 totals 17 residues. Germline trimming cut 1 base from V and 2 bases from J; bases unmatched to any gene: 7. Germline V gives CDR1 KGHSH, CDR2 LQKENI. DNA of the CDR3: TGTGCCAGCTCACCACGGCGCACAGGGGCTAACACCGGGGAGCTGTTTTTT. Protein sequence: CASSPRRTGANTGELFF.

V is TRBV3-1 (or the pseudogene TRBV3-2) and J is TRBJ2-1, with TRBD2 matching over 11 bases. Germline CDR1 and CDR2: LGHDT and YNNKEL (reference sequence). The CDR3 is 19 residues long. The J segment lost 6 bases and the V segment lost 4 bases, leaving 17 bases of the junction unmatched. The CDR3 loop is CASSPRQRFSGRASNEQFF. For the CDR3, the DNA is TGTGCCAGCAGCCCGAGACAGCGCTTTAGCGGGAGGGCCAGCAATGAGCAGTTCTTC.

This chain connects TRBV19 to TRBJ1-5; D possibly corresponds to TRBD1 (6 bases). Between the trimmed V and J ends, which lost 10 bases and 6 bases, there was a span of 13 bases. There are 12 residues in the CDR3. Germline CDR1 is LNHDA and CDR2 is SQIVND (reference sequence). For the CDR3, the DNA is TGTGCCACAAGGCAGGGGTCTCAGCCCCAGCATTTT. This encodes CATRQGSQPQHF.

This clone appeared a single time. The chain is built from TRBV7-2 and TRBJ1-1; D unclear. V dropped 0 bases and J dropped 4 bases, with 9 bases sitting between them. The CDR3 extends over 14 amino acids. Germline assignment: CDR1 SGHTA and CDR2 FQGNSA. The CDR3 nucleotides are TGTGCCAGCAGCTTAGCAGGGCGCGGCACTGAAGCTTTCTTT. This codes for CASSLAGRGTEAFF.